A selection of T cell receptor beta chains follows, all from one sample in a study of CD8+ T cells in alopecia areata. The table came from immunoSEQ multiplex PCR; TCRdb's copy has only in-frame clones and leaves some out. The data contain some 130,000 clones, 49% of them singletons. The sample here was CD8+ T cells sorted from blood, taken at week 0. Receptors were obtained from a human donor with alopecia areata. Each CDR3 is given with its conserved first and last residue. The D gene is left open where the match is weak. Rows may omit the clone size; those that give it use once, few, many or a size class.

clone size	V gene	J gene	D gene	CDR3 protein	CDR3 DNA
few	TRBV7-9	TRBJ2-3	NA	CASSSSGITDTQYF	TGTGCCAGCAGCTCCTCCGGGATCACAGATACGCAGTATTTT
NA	TRBV29-1	TRBJ1-4	NA	CSGGQPNEKLFF	TGCAGCGGAGGACAACCTAATGAAAAACTGTTTTTT
NA	TRBV5-1	TRBJ2-6	NA	CASSAGLPSGANVLTF	TGCGCCAGCAGCGCTGGACTTCCCTCTGGGGCCAACGTCCTGACTTTC
few	TRBV4-2	TRBJ2-7	NA	CASSQDAGEGSYEQYF	TGTGCCAGCAGCCAAGATGCAGGGGAGGGCTCCTACGAGCAGTACTTC
NA	TRBV29-1	TRBJ1-1	NA	CSVLTGNTEAFF	TGCAGCGTATTAACAGGGAACACTGAAGCTTTCTTT
NA	TRBV7-8	TRBJ1-1	NA	CASSFQGWTEAFF	TGTGCCAGCAGCTTTCAGGGATGGACTGAAGCTTTCTTT
NA	TRBV4-1	TRBJ2-2	NA	CASSPHGRAANTGELFF	TGCGCCAGCAGCCCCCACGGACGGGCCGCGAACACCGGGGAGCTGTTTTTT
NA	TRBV2	TRBJ2-2	NA	CARKRANTGELFF	TGTGCCAGGAAGAGGGCGAACACCGGGGAGCTGTTTTTT
NA	TRBV10-3	TRBJ2-3	TRBD2	CAISARTSADTQYF	TGTGCCATCAGCGCCAGGACTAGCGCAGATACGCAGTATTTT
NA	TRBV9	TRBJ2-3	TRBD2	CASSVGLAAFTDTQYF	TGTGCCAGCAGTGTAGGACTAGCGGCGTTCACAGATACGCAGTATTTT
NA	TRBV7-9	TRBJ2-5	TRBD1	CASSFFGQEPKETQYF	TGTGCCAGCAGCTTCTTCGGACAGGAACCGAAAGAGACCCAGTACTTC
NA	TRBV30	TRBJ2-3	NA	CAWSGLGPSTDTQYF	TGTGCCTGGAGTGGTCTAGGGCCCTCCACAGATACGCAGTATTTT